One and the same sample provided the 32 T cell receptor beta chains below, sequenced in a study of PD-L1 blockade in urothelial cancer. Described time point: peripheral blood 6 weeks after treatment start. Produced via immunoSEQ multiplex PCR; TCRdb's table is partial and in-frame only. The sample consists of 66,000 or so clones, around nine tenths of them appearing once. Source: PBMCs, taken around atezolizumab (anti-PD-L1) treatment. These receptors were obtained from a man in his sixties with urothelial cancer.

The CDR3 region is CASSVGGQGKETQYF. The CDR3 nucleotides are TGTGCCAGCAGCGTTGGGGGACAGGGGAAAGAGACCCAGTACTTC. V and J are TRBV9 and TRBJ2-5, with 10 bases fitting TRBD1. V lost 2 bases to trimming and J lost 3 bases; unmatched junction nucleotides: 4. Germline assignment: CDR1 SGDLS and CDR2 YYNGEE. This CDR3 is built from 15 residues.

The rearrangement uses TRBV4-1 and TRBJ2-7; no reliable D call. The germline V gene encodes CDR1 MGHRA and CDR2 YSYEKL. With 3 bases removed from V and 2 bases from J, the gap between germline ends came to 11 bases. CDR3 length: 14 residues. As DNA, the CDR3 is TGCGCCAGCAGCCATCGACTCGATCCCTACGAGCAGTACTTC. Protein: CASSHRLDPYEQYF.

The sample holds a few counts of this clone. The chain carries TRBV30 and TRBJ1-2, with 7 bases fitting TRBD1. V trimming: 1 base; J trimming: 11 bases; junction bases outside the gene matches: 7. Germline-derived CDR1 and CDR2 are GTSNPN and SVGIG (reference sequence). This CDR3 is built from 12 residues. The CDR3 DNA sequence: TGTGCCTGGAGTGACAGGGGAAGAGGATACACCTTC. Translating it yields CAWSDRGRGYTF.

The CDR3 nucleotides are TGCGCCAGCAGTGAGTCGCGGGGGGGGCGGACTGAAGCTTTCTTT. It translates to CASSESRGGRTEAFF. The V call is TRBV10-1, the J call TRBJ1-1, with a tentative D call TRBD1 (6 bases). Trimming removed 0 bases at V and 5 bases at J, with 13 bases between. Germline-derived CDR1 and CDR2 are WNHNN and SYGVQD (reference sequence). The CDR3 is made up of 15 amino acids.

The gene calls are TRBV10-3 and TRBJ1-3; 10 nucleotides line up with TRBD1. Germline-derived CDR1 and CDR2 are ENHRY and SYGVKD. J gave up 1 base and V 6 bases, and 6 bases lay outside the gene matches. The length of the CDR3 is 16 residues. CDR3 residues: CAISHADRGSGNTIYF. CDR3 coding DNA: TGTGCCATCAGCCACGCGGACAGGGGGTCTGGAAACACCATATATTTT.

The chain joins TRBV18 to TRBJ1-1; D unresolved. The CDR3 is 15 residues long. The germline V gene has CDR1 KGHSH and CDR2 LQKENI. Trimming took off 6 bases at V and 1 base at J, with 15 bases between the two ends. This CDR3 reads CASSPVLVTNTEAFF. The DNA of the CDR3 is TGTGCCAGCTCCCCGGTCTTGGTAACGAACACTGAAGCTTTCTTT.

This clone showed up just once. The chain is built from TRBV27 and TRBJ1-5; possibly TRBD1 for D (6 bases). V lost 3 bases and J 6 bases, leaving 9 bases between the germline ends. Germline V lookup: CDR1 MNHEY, CDR2 SMNVEV (reference sequence). The CDR3 spans 13 residues. CDR3 coding DNA: TGTGCCAGCAGTTTGGGCAGGGGTCAGCCCCAGCATTTT. This gives the protein CASSLGRGQPQHF.

The rearrangement links TRBV19 to TRBJ1-2; D perhaps matches TRBD1 (6 bases). This CDR3 contains 15 residues. Deletions cut 4 bases from V and 4 bases from J, with 16 bases between. Germline V CDR1 and CDR2: LNHDA, SQIVND (reference sequence). The CDR3 sequence: CASSTQPTGAYGYTF. DNA of the CDR3: TGTGCCAGTAGTACCCAACCGACAGGAGCCTATGGCTACACCTTC.

This chain links TRBV10-3 with TRBJ2-1; TRBD2 matches at 11 bases. The CDR3 length is 15 residues. The germline CDR1 and CDR2 sequences are ENHRY and SYGVKD. The J segment lost 1 base and the V segment lost 6 bases, leaving 2 bases of the junction unmatched. CDR3 DNA: TGTGCCATCAGACTAGCGGGGGATTCCTACAATGAGCAGTTCTTC. Residues: CAIRLAGDSYNEQFF.

This chain uses TRBV19 with TRBJ1-4; D not resolved. CDR3 size: 15 residues. Trimming stripped 4 bases from V and 7 bases from J, with 16 bases between. Germline CDR1 is LNHDA and CDR2 is SQIVND (reference sequence). CDR3: CASSKTRNVREKLFF. In nucleotides, the CDR3 is TGTGCCAGTAGTAAAACGAGAAATGTGCGTGAAAAACTGTTTTTT.

This chain joins TRBV11-2 and TRBJ2-7; 10 positions match TRBD2. The germline V gene has CDR1 SGHAT and CDR2 FQNNGV. Losses at the gene ends were 5 bases for V and 2 bases for J; bases not matched to a gene: 6. The CDR3 loop spans 15 amino acids. The CDR3 DNA reads TGTGCCAGCAGCCAGAGGACTAGCGGCACCTACGAGCAGTACTTC. It translates to CASSQRTSGTYEQYF.

The chain uses TRBV11-1 and TRBJ2-5; D not resolved. V gave up 5 bases and J gave up 7 bases, with 11 bases separating them. The CDR3 spans 12 residues. The germline V gene encodes CDR1 SGHAT and CDR2 FQDESV (reference sequence). In DNA, the CDR3 is TGTGCCAGCAGCCCACTCCCCGGGACCCAGTACTTC. Its translation is CASSPLPGTQYF.

The chain couples TRBV19 to TRBJ1-3; possibly TRBD1 for D (5 bases). The CDR3 is 15 amino acids. The V gene's germline CDR1 is LNHDA and CDR2 SQIVND (reference sequence). V lost 1 base, J lost 2 bases, and 9 bases lay in between. Written as DNA, the CDR3 is TGTGCCAGTAGTATAGTCGCGGGGGCTGGAAACACCATATATTTT. Protein: CASSIVAGAGNTIYF.

The chain has TRBV7-6 and TRBJ1-2; TRBD1 matches 9 bases. The junction had 5 bases not matched to a gene; V was cut back by 5 bases and J by 7 bases. The germline V gene encodes CDR1 SGHVS and CDR2 FNYEAQ. The CDR3 runs to 13 residues. The CDR3 sequence is CASSEQGAGGYTF. The CDR3 nucleotides are TGTGCCAGCAGCGAACAGGGGGCCGGTGGCTACACCTTC. The full variable domain, its missing parts supplied by reference TRBV7-6 and TRBJ1-2, is GAGVSQSPRYKVTKRGQDVALRCDPISGHVSLYWYRQALGQGPEFLTYFNYEAQQDKSGLPNDRFSAERPEGSISTLTIQRTEQRDSAMYRCASSEQGAGGYTFGSGTRLTVV.

The chain links TRBV28 to TRBJ2-2; possibly TRBD1 for D (6 bases). The CDR3 is 15 amino acids. Germline V CDR1 and CDR2: MDHEN, SYDVKM. V lost 6 bases and J 7 bases, leaving 18 bases between the germline ends. The CDR3 spells CASRDTGWSGGELFF. Written as DNA, the CDR3 is TGTGCCAGCAGAGATACAGGGTGGAGTGGCGGGGAGCTGTTTTTT. The full variable domain, with the rest looked up from reference TRBV28 and TRBJ2-2, is DVKVTQSSRYLVKRTGEKVFLECVQDMDHENMFWYRQDPGLGLRLIYFSYDVKMKEKGDIPEGYSVSREKKERFSLILESASTNQTSMYLCASRDTGWSGGELFFGEGSRLTVL.

The chain joins TRBV4-1 to TRBJ1-6; a possible D gene is TRBD1 (6 bases). The CDR3 consists of 16 residues. Between the trimmed V and J ends, which lost 4 bases and 3 bases, there was a span of 13 bases. Germline CDR1 and CDR2: MGHRA and YSYEKL. In nucleotides, the CDR3 is TGCGCCAGCAGCCGTATGCGGACAGACTATAATTCACCCCTCCACTTT. It translates to CASSRMRTDYNSPLHF.

The chain uses TRBV7-8 and TRBJ2-5; 7 bases are shared with TRBD2. Per germline, CDR1 SGHVS and CDR2 FQNEAQ. The CDR3 loop spans 16 amino acids. J lost 5 bases, V lost 7 bases, and 16 bases had no gene match. CDR3 sequence (DNA): TGTGCCAGCAACTCCCTGGTTGGACTAGGATTGGAGACCCAGTACTTC. This gives the protein CASNSLVGLGLETQYF.

The chain carries TRBV9 and TRBJ2-1; TRBD2 aligns across 10 bases. Germline V gene lookup returns CDR1 SGDLS and CDR2 YYNGEE. Germline trimming cut 3 bases from V and 4 bases from J; bases unmatched to any gene: 4. The CDR3 totals 15 residues. CDR3 sequence (DNA): TGTGCCAGCAGCGCTAGGACTAGCGGATACAATGAGCAGTTCTTC. Its translation: CASSARTSGYNEQFF. The whole variable domain, remainder taken from reference TRBV9 and TRBJ2-1, is DSGVTQTPKHLITATGQRVTLRCSPRSGDLSVYWYQQSLDQGLQFLIQYYNGEERAKGNILERFSAQQFPDLHSELNLSSLELGDSALYFCASSARTSGYNEQFFGPGTRLTVL.

This clone has just a few counts. The chain carries TRBV11-2 and TRBJ1-2; D unresolved. V lost 7 bases, J lost 6 bases, and 12 bases lay in between. The CDR3 totals 12 residues. Per germline, CDR1 SGHAT and CDR2 FQNNGV. CDR3 sequence reads: CASTRNEDGYTF. The CDR3 coding sequence is TGTGCCAGCACGCGGAACGAGGATGGCTACACCTTC.

The chain's CDR3 is CASSQVGPGWADTQYF. The CDR3, as DNA: TGCGCCAGCAGCCAAGTGGGTCCGGGTTGGGCAGATACGCAGTATTTT. This chain links TRBV4-1 with TRBJ2-3; no clear D. The CDR3 is 16 amino acids. V was trimmed by 1 base and J by 4 bases, leaving 15 bases between them. CDR1 is MGHRA, CDR2 YSYEKL, per germline.

The rearrangement links TRBV7-9 to TRBJ2-1; 8 bases fit TRBD2. V was clipped by 1 base and J by 8 bases; unmatched bases: 10. This CDR3 comprises 16 residues. Germline lookup yields CDR1 SEHNR and CDR2 FQNEAQ (reference sequence). CDR3 sequence reads: CASSLVLRGASHEQFF. The CDR3 coding sequence is TGTGCCAGCAGCTTAGTGTTGCGGGGGGCCAGCCATGAGCAGTTCTTC.

To note about this clone: Germline is not matched at one junction end, which may reflect a read error. CDR3 loop: CASSFRDIKVGVSTGELFF. DNA of the CDR3: TGTGCTAGCAGCTTCCGGGACATAAAAGTTGGTGTATCCACCGGGGAGCTGTTTTTT. The V gene is TRBV7-7, the J gene TRBJ2-2; D possibly corresponds to TRBD1 (6 bases). The CDR3 has 19 residues. Germline V lookup: CDR1 SSHAT, CDR2 FNYEAQ (reference sequence).

The chain employs TRBV21-1 and TRBJ1-1. TRBV21-1 is shown as a pseudogene. The CDR3 has 12 amino acids. This chain's CDR3 is CASSKINTEAFF. The CDR3 nucleotides are TGTGCCAGCAGCAAAATAAACACTGAAGCTTTCTTT.

This rearrangement joins TRBV28 to TRBJ1-2; possible D gene TRBD1, 6 bases. Germline V gives CDR1 MDHEN, CDR2 SYDVKM. CDR3 length: 14 amino acids. V was clipped by 0 bases and J by 7 bases, with 12 bases between them. This chain's CDR3 is CASSLWQGMRGYTF. CDR3 DNA sequence: TGTGCCAGCAGTTTATGGCAGGGGATGCGTGGCTACACCTTC.

This chain connects TRBV6-1 to TRBJ2-2; a possible D gene is TRBD2 (6 bases). The CDR3 extends over 16 amino acids. Trimming removed 3 bases at V and 3 bases at J, with 14 bases between. Germline CDR1 is MNHNS and CDR2 is SASEGT. The CDR3 is CASSDGWLAYTGELFF. The CDR3 coding sequence is TGTGCCAGCAGTGACGGATGGCTAGCGTACACCGGGGAGCTGTTTTTT.

V is TRBV19 and J is TRBJ2-5; TRBD1 is a possible D gene (5 bases). Trimming took 5 bases from V and 5 from J, leaving 12 bases between them. This CDR3 is 13 amino acids long. The V gene's germline CDR1 is LNHDA and CDR2 SQIVND (reference sequence). The CDR3 sequence is CASSFQGSETQYF. The DNA of the CDR3 is TGTGCCAGTAGTTTCCAGGGTTCGGAGACCCAGTACTTC.

Only one count was recorded for this clone. The gene calls are TRBV5-4 and TRBJ1-3; D ambiguous. Germline assignment: CDR1 SGHNT and CDR2 YYREEE (reference sequence). This CDR3 contains 14 residues. V lost 4 bases and J lost 8, with 16 bases in between. The chain's CDR3 is CASSETRTQDTIYF. For the CDR3, the DNA is TGTGCCAGCAGCGAAACCCGGACTCAGGACACCATATATTTT.

This chain links TRBV5-1 with TRBJ1-2, with TRBD1 matching 10 bases. The CDR3 totals 13 residues. Germline-derived CDR1 and CDR2 are SGHRS and YFSETQ. The trim removed 2 bases at V and 10 bases at J, leaving 5 bases unmatched. Here the CDR3 DNA reads TGCGCCAGCAGCTTCCGGGACAGGGGAGACTACACCTTC. Amino acids: CASSFRDRGDYTF.

J is TRBJ2-7 and V is TRBV28; 8 bases match TRBD2. V trimming: 9 bases; J trimming: 0 bases; junction bases outside the gene matches: 7. Germline CDR1 and CDR2: MDHEN and SYDVKM. CDR3 size: 14 residues. CDR3 in amino acids: CASLTSGPSYEQYF. The CDR3 DNA reads TGTGCCAGTCTAACTAGCGGCCCCTCCTACGAGCAGTACTTC.

This chain joins TRBV29-1 and TRBJ1-4, with D tentatively TRBD1 (5 bases). Germline CDR1 and CDR2: SQVTM and ANQGSEA. The CDR3 consists of 13 residues. V dropped 4 bases and J dropped 6 bases, with 12 bases sitting between them. DNA for the CDR3: TGCAGCGTTGTTGGCGGGGGTTATGAAAAACTGTTTTTT. It translates to CSVVGGGYEKLFF. Complete variable domain (other parts from reference TRBV29-1 and TRBJ1-4): SAVISQKPSRDICQRGTSLTIQCQVDSQVTMMFWYRQQPGQSLTLIATANQGSEATYESGFVIDKFPISRPNLTFSTLTVSNMSPEDSSIYLCSVVGGGYEKLFFGSGTQLSVL.

The V gene is TRBV27, the J gene TRBJ1-5; no clear D gene. There are 14 residues in the CDR3. V was pared by 3 bases and J by 5 bases, with 11 bases between. Per the germline V gene, CDR1 is MNHEY and CDR2 is SMNVEV (reference sequence). CDR3 in DNA: TGTGCCAGCAGTTTTTCCCCGGGATATCAGCCCCAGCATTTT. Its translation is CASSFSPGYQPQHF.

The chain is built from TRBV10-1 and TRBJ2-5; perhaps TRBD2 as D (6 bases). Germline CDR1 and CDR2: WNHNN and SYGVQD (reference sequence). CDR3 size: 15 residues. Between the trimmed V and J ends, which lost 3 bases and 0 bases, there was a span of 11 bases. CDR3 nucleotide sequence: TGCGCCAGCAGTGAAGCTGGGGGGTACCAAGAGACCCAGTACTTC. Residues: CASSEAGGYQETQYF.